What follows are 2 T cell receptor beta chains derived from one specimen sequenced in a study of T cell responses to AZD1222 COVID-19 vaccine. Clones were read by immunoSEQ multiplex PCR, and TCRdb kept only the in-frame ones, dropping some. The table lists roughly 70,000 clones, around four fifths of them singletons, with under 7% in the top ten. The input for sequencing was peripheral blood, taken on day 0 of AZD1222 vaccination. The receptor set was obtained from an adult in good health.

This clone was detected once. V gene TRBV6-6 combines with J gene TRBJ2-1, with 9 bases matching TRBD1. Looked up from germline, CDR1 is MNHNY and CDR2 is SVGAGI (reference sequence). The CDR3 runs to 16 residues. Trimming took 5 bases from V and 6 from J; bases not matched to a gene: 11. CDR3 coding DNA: TGTGCCAGCAGTCGAGCCGGGACAGGGCTGTCCAATGAGCAGTTCTTC. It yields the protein CASSRAGTGLSNEQFF.

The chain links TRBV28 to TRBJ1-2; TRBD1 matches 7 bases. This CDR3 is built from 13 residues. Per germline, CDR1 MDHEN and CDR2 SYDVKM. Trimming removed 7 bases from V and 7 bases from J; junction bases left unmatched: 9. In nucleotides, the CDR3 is TGTGCCAGCACCCTACAGGGGTGGAGTGGCTACACCTTC. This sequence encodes CASTLQGWSGYTF.